This T cell receptor (beta chain) was sequenced in a study of T-cell reconstitution after alpha-beta-depleted transplantation in children. TCRbeta library preparation incorporated unique molecular identifiers. TCRdb independently ran MiXCR on the PCR reads; one entry per CDR3 protein. The table lists 490,000 or so distinct CDR3 sequences, 9.5% to 15% of them singletons. Germline CDR1 and CDR2: ENHRY and SYGVKD. This CDR3 has 14 amino acids. Trimming removed 8 bases from V and 5 bases from J; junction bases left unmatched: 8. This sample comprised PBMCs from the stem cell graft donor, obtained from the stem cell graft. The clonotype comes from a human donor who donated a stem cell graft to a child with combined immunodeficiency. This rearrangement joins TRBV10-3 to TRBJ2-2, with 7 positions matching TRBD2. In nucleotides, the CDR3 is TGTGCCATCGGGGGGGGACCATCTACCGGGGAGCTGTTTTTT. It is translated as CAIGGGPSTGELFF.